Presented here are 20 T cell receptor beta chains from one specimen sequenced in a study of CXCR3-negative and CXCR3-positive naive CD8 T cells. It was by 5' RACE with UMI labels that the TRB cDNA libraries were prepared. TCRdb reprocessed the 5' RACE reads and stores each CDR3 protein as one record, lacking DNA. This sample's table has some 130,000 distinct CDR3 sequences. Sample: naive CXCR3- CD8+ T cells from blood. Subset of the sample: CD45RO-CCR7+CD27+CD95- naive CD8+ T cells lacking CXCR3 (TNR3-). These receptors came from a human donor in good health. Some clones in this sample may be carry-over from other donors' samples.

V is TRBV5-1 and J is TRBJ2-1; absent DNA, TCRdb's TRBD1 call cannot be checked. Germline V gene data show CDR1 as SGHRS and CDR2 as YFSETQ. This CDR3 has 13 amino acids. The CDR3 sequence is CASRDRGPGEQFF.

J is TRBJ1-5 and V is TRBV21-1; with no DNA, the TCRdb D assignment of TRBD1 cannot be verified. TRBV21-1 is a pseudogene segment. The CDR3 runs 14 residues. CDR3 residues: CASSKSRGNQPQHF.

The chain employs TRBV19 and TRBJ2-2; there is no DNA to check the TCRdb D call of TRBD2. The CDR3 spans 18 residues. The germline CDR1 and CDR2 sequences are LNHDA and SQIVND (reference sequence). CDR3 sequence: CASSMTVLAGGASEELFF.

This chain connects TRBV15 to TRBJ1-5. The CDR3 has 15 residues. Germline CDR1 LNHNV, CDR2 YYDKDF (reference sequence). The CDR3 sequence is CATSRTGRVDQPQHF.

The rearrangement links TRBV5-6 to TRBJ2-2; TCRdb designates TRBD2, a call that cannot be tested without DNA. The CDR3 spans 14 residues. Germline CDR1 SGHDT, CDR2 YYEEEE. The CDR3 loop is CASAGGTNTGELFF.

This chain links TRBV28 with TRBJ2-3; TCRdb's D gene call, TRBD1, goes unchecked for lack of DNA. The CDR3 contains 14 residues. Germline lookup yields CDR1 MDHEN and CDR2 SYDVKM. This chain's CDR3 is CASSLRLGADTQYF.

The CDR3 sequence is CASSPPPGQGGEKLFF. The chain links TRBV12-3 or TRBV12-4 to TRBJ1-4; no DNA is available, so the TRBD1 call from TCRdb remains unchecked. The CDR3 has 16 amino acids.

The CDR3 loop is CSVKQGPPYSNQPQHF. This sequence joins TRBV29-1 and TRBJ1-5; checking the TCRdb D call of TRBD1 is not possible without DNA. Germline V gene sequence: CDR1 SQVTM, CDR2 ANQGSEA. The CDR3 is 16 amino acids. The full variable domain, completed using reference TRBV29-1 and TRBJ1-5, is SAVISQKPSRDICQRGTSLTIQCQVDSQVTMMFWYRQQPGQSLTLIATANQGSEATYESGFVIDKFPISRPNLTFSTLTVSNMSPEDSSIYLCSVKQGPPYSNQPQHFGDGTRLSIL.

The CDR3 spells CASSTGPVPRTDTQYF. The V gene is TRBV27, the J gene TRBJ2-3; the TCRdb call, TRBD2, lacks DNA for checking. The CDR3 extends over 16 amino acids. The germline CDR1 and CDR2 sequences are MNHEY and SMNVEV (reference sequence).

The rearrangement uses TRBV28 and TRBJ2-1; TCRdb's D gene call, TRBD2, goes unchecked for lack of DNA. The V gene's germline CDR1 is MDHEN and CDR2 SYDVKM. The CDR3 consists of 13 residues. The CDR3 loop is CASSLGGGGLQFF.

CDR3 region: CASISGLTREQFF. This chain joins TRBV21-1 and TRBJ2-1; the D call from TCRdb, TRBD2, cannot be confirmed without DNA. TRBV21-1 is assigned pseudogene status. The CDR3 is 13 amino acids.

The J gene is TRBJ2-5, the V gene TRBV27; TCRdb lists TRBD1, though no DNA is available to test this call. This CDR3 has 16 residues. Germline V gene lookup returns CDR1 MNHEY and CDR2 SMNVEV (reference sequence). The CDR3 spells CASSLWAPGGAETQYF.

V usage is TRBV6-2 or TRBV6-3 and J usage is TRBJ2-7; without DNA, the TCRdb call of TRBD2 cannot be checked. The CDR3 contains 15 residues. The germline V gene encodes CDR1 MNHEY and CDR2 SVGEGT. The CDR3: CASRTLAGGSYEQYF.

V gene TRBV5-8 combines with J gene TRBJ2-7. CDR3 length equals 11 residues. The V gene's germline CDR1 is SGHTS and CDR2 YDEGEE. CDR3 in amino acids: CASSPAGEQYF.

This chain links TRBV27 with TRBJ2-2; the D call from TCRdb, TRBD2, cannot be confirmed without DNA. Germline V gene lookup returns CDR1 MNHEY and CDR2 SMNVEV (reference sequence). The CDR3 runs to 16 residues. The CDR3 region is CASSSTSGVYTGELFF.

The chain has TRBV28 and TRBJ2-1; TCRdb indicates TRBD1, and absent DNA this call remains unverified. Looked up from germline, CDR1 is MDHEN and CDR2 is SYDVKM. The CDR3 is 13 residues long. The CDR3 sequence: CGWGSPNYNEQFF.

The chain employs TRBV7-2 and TRBJ2-3; TCRdb picks TRBD1, but there is no DNA to check that call. Germline CDR1 reads SGHTA; CDR2 reads FQGNSA. CDR3 size: 17 residues. CDR3 residues: CASSLENIGGPTDTQYF.

The rearrangement joins TRBV7-9 to TRBJ2-1; the D call from TCRdb, TRBD1, cannot be confirmed without DNA. In germline, CDR1 is SEHNR, CDR2 FQNEAQ (reference sequence). The length of the CDR3 is 14 residues. The CDR3 reads CASSSGYVGDEQFF.

The gene calls are TRBV10-3 and TRBJ2-2; lacking DNA, the TRBD2 call made by TCRdb goes unchecked. The germline gives CDR1 ENHRY, CDR2 SYGVKD. The CDR3 is 19 amino acids. The CDR3 region is CAISELDPGMRTNTGELFF.

The chain recombines TRBV20-1 with TRBJ1-2; the D gene TCRdb calls, TRBD1, cannot be checked with no DNA. CDR3 length: 16 residues. CDR1 DFQATT and CDR2 SNEGSKA come from the germline V gene (reference sequence). CDR3 protein: CSARISSERGSYGYTF.